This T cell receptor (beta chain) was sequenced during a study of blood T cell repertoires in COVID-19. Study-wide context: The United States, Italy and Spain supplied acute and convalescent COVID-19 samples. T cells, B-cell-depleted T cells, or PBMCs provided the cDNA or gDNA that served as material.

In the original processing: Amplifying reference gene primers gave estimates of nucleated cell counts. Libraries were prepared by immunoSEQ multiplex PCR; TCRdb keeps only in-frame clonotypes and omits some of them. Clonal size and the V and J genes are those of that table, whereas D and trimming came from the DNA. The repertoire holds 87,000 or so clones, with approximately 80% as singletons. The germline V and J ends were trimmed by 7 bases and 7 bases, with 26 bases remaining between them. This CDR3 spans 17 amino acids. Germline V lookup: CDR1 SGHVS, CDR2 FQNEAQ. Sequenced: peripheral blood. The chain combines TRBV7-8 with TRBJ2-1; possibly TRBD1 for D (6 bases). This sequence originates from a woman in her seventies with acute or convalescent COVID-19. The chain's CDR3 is CASNPFQQGNGRNEQFF. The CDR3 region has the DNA TGTGCCAGCAACCCCTTTCAACAGGGAAACGGACGGAATGAGCAGTTCTTC.